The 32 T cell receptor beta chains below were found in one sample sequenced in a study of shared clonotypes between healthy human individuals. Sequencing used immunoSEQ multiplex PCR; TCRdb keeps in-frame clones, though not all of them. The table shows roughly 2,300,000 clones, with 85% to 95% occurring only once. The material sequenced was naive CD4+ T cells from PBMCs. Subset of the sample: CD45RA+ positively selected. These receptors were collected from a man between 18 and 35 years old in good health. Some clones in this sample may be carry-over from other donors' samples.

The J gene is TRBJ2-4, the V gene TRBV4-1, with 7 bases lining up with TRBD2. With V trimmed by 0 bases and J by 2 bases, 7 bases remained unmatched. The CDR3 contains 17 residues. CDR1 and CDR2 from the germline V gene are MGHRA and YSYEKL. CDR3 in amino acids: CASSQEGRASTKNIQYF. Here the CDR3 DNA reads TGCGCCAGCAGCCAAGAAGGGAGGGCGTCTACCAAAAACATTCAGTACTTC.

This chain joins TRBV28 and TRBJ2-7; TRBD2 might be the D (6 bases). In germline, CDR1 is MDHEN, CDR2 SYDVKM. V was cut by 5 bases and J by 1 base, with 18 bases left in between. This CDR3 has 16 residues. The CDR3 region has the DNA TGTGCCAGCAGTGCGGGGATCAGCGGGCTATCCTACGAGCAGTACTTC. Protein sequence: CASSAGISGLSYEQYF.

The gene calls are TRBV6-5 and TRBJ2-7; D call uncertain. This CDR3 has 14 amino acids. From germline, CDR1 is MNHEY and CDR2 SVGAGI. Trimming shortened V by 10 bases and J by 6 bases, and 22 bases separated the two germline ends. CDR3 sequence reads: CATFVDGARSEQYF. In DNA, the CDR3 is TGTGCCACTTTTGTTGACGGCGCGCGGTCCGAGCAGTACTTC.

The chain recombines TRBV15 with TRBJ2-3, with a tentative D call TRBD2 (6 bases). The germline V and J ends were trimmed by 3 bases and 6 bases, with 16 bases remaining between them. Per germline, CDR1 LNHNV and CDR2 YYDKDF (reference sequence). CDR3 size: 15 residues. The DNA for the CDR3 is TGTGCCACCAGCAGGAAACGGGGCGGGACCGATACGCAGTATTTT. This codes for CATSRKRGGTDTQYF.

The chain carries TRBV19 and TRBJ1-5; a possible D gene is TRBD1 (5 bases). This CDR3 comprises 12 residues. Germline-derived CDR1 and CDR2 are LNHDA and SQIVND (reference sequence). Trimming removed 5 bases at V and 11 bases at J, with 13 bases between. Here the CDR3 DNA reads TGTGCCAGTAGTTCACGTGGGGCGACCCAGCATTTT. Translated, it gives CASSSRGATQHF.

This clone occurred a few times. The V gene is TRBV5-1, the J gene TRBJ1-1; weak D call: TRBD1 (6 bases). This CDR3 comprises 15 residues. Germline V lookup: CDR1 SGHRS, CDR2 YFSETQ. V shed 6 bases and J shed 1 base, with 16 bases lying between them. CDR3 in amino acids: CASTLTGAWNTEAFF. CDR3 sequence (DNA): TGCGCCAGCACCCTTACGGGGGCATGGAACACTGAAGCTTTCTTT.

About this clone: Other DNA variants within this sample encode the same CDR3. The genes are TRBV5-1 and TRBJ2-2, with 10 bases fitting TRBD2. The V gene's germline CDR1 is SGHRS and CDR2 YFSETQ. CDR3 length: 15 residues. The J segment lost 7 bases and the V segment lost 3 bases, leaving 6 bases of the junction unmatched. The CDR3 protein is CASSSLAGAGGELFF. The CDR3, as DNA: TGCGCCAGCAGCTCTCTAGCGGGAGCCGGCGGGGAGCTGTTTTTT.

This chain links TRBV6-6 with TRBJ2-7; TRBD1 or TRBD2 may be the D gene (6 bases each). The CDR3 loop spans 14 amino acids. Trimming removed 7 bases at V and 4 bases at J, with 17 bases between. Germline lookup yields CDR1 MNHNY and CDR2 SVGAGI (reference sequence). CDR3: CASTGGGGPYEQYF. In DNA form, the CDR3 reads TGTGCCAGCACCGGTGGAGGGGGGCCTTACGAGCAGTACTTC.

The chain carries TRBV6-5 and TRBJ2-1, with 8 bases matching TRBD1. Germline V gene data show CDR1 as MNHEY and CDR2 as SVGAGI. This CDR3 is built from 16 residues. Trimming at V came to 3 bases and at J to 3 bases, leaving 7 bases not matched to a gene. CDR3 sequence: CASSYSDRGYYNEQFF. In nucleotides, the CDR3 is TGTGCCAGCAGTTATTCCGACAGGGGTTACTACAATGAGCAGTTCTTC.

The CDR3 spells CASRRAGINYGYTF. The CDR3 DNA sequence: TGTGCCAGCCGGCGGGCCGGTATTAACTATGGCTACACCTTC. The chain has TRBV28 and TRBJ1-2; D remains unclear. Germline-derived CDR1 and CDR2 are MDHEN and SYDVKM. The CDR3 is 14 residues long. Trimming took off 8 bases at V and 1 base at J, with 14 bases between the two ends.

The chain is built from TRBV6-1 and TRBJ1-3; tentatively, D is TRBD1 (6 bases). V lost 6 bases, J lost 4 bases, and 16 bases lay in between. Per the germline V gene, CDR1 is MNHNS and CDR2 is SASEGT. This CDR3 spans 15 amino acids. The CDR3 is CASRDQGLFGNTIYF. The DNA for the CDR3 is TGTGCCAGCAGGGACCAGGGGTTATTCGGAAACACCATATATTTT.

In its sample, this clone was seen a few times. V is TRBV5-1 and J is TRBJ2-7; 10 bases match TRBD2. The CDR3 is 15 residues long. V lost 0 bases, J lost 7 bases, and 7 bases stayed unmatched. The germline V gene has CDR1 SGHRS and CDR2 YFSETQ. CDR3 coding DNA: TGCGCCAGCAGCTTGGCTCCTAGCGGGAGTGGGGAGCAGTACTTC. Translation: CASSLAPSGSGEQYF. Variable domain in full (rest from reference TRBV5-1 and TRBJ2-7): KAGVTQTPRYLIKTRGQQVTLSCSPISGHRSVSWYQQTPGQGLQFLFEYFSETQRNKGNFPGRFSGRQFSNSRSEMNVSTLELGDSALYLCASSLAPSGSGEQYFGPGTRLTVT.

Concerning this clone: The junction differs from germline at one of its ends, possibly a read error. In DNA form, the CDR3 reads TGTGCAAGTAGGGGGGACAGACAGGCTAACACTGAAGCTTTCTTT. Amino acid sequence: CASRGDRQANTEAFF. The chain uses TRBV19 and TRBJ1-1; 7 bases map to TRBD1. Germline V gives CDR1 LNHDA, CDR2 SQIVND (reference sequence). The CDR3 runs 15 residues.

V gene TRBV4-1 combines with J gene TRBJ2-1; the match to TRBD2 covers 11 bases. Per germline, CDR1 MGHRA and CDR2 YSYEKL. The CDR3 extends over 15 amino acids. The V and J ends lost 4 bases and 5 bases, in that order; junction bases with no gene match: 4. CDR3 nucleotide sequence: TGCGCCAGCAGCCGGACTAGCGGGCCAAACAATGAGCAGTTCTTC. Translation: CASSRTSGPNNEQFF.

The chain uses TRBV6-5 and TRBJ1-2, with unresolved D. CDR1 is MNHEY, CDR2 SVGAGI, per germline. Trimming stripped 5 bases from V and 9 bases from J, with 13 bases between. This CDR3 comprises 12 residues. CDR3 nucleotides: TGTGCCAGCAGTCTCACCCACGGAAGCTACACCTTC. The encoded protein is CASSLTHGSYTF.

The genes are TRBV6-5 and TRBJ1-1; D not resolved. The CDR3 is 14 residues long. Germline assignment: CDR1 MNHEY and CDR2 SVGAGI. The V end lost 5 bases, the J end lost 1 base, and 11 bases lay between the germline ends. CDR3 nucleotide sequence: TGTGCCAGCAGTCCCCTTAGCCCGAACACTGAAGCTTTCTTT. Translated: CASSPLSPNTEAFF.

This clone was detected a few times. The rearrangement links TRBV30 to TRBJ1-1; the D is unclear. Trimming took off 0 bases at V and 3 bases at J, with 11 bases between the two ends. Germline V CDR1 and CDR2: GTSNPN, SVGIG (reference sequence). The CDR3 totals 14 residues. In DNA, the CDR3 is TGTGCCTGGAGTGTACTTAGGTCGGACACTGAAGCTTTCTTT. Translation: CAWSVLRSDTEAFF.

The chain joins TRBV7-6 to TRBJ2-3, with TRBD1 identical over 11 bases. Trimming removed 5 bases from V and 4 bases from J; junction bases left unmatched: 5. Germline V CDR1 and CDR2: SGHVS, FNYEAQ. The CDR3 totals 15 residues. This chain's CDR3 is CASSKDRGPPDTQYF. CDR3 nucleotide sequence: TGTGCCAGCAGCAAGGACAGGGGGCCTCCAGATACGCAGTATTTT. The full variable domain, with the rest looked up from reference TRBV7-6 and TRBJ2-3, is GAGVSQSPRYKVTKRGQDVALRCDPISGHVSLYWYRQALGQGPEFLTYFNYEAQQDKSGLPNDRFSAERPEGSISTLTIQRTEQRDSAMYRCASSKDRGPPDTQYFGPGTRLTVL.

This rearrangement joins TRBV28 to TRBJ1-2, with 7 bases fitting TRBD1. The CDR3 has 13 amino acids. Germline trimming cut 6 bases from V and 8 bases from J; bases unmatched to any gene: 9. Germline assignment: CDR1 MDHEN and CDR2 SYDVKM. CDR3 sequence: CASRIQGPGGYTF. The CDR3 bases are TGTGCCAGCAGGATACAGGGGCCGGGGGGCTACACCTTC.

CDR3 nucleotide sequence: TGTGCCACCGACTACGAGCAGTACTTC. Its translation: CATDYEQYF. This chain uses TRBV6-1 with TRBJ2-7, with no clear D. Germline lookup yields CDR1 MNHNS and CDR2 SASEGT. The CDR3 has 9 residues. V shed 10 bases and J shed 3 bases, with 4 bases lying between them.

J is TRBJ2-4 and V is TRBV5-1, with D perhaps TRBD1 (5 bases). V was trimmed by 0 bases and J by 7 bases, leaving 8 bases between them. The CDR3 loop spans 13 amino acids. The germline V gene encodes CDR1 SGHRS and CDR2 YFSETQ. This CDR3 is CASSLDRWNIQYF. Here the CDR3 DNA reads TGCGCCAGCAGCTTGGACAGGTGGAACATTCAGTACTTC.

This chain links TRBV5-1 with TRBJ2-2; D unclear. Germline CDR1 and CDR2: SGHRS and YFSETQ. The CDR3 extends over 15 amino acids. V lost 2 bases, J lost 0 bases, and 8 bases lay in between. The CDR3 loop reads CASSFRQANTGELFF. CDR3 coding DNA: TGCGCCAGCAGCTTCCGACAAGCGAACACCGGGGAGCTGTTTTTT.

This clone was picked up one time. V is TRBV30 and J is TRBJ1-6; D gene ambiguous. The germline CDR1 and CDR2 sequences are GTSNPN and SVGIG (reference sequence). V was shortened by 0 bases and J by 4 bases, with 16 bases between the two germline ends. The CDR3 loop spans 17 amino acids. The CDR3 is CAWSVPSVEGYNSPLHF. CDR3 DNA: TGTGCCTGGAGTGTACCGTCAGTCGAAGGGTATAATTCACCCCTCCACTTT.

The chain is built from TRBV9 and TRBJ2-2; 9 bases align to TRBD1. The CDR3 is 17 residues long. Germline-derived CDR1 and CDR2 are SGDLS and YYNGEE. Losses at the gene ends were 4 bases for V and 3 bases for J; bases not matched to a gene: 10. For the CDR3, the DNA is TGTGCCAGCAGCCCACAGATGAGGACAGGGGACACCGGGGAGCTGTTTTTT. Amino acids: CASSPQMRTGDTGELFF.

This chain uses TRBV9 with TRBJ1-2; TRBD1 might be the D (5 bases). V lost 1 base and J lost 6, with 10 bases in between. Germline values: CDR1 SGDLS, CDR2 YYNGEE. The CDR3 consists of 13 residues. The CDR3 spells CASSVPGSDGYTF. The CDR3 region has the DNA TGTGCCAGCAGCGTACCAGGGAGTGATGGCTACACCTTC.

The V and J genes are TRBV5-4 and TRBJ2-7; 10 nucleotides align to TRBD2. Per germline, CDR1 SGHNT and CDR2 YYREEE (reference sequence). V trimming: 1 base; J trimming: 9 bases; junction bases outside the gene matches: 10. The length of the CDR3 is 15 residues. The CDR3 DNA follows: TGTGCCAGCAGCTTGACCGCTAGCGGGAGAGATACGCAGTACTTC. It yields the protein CASSLTASGRDTQYF. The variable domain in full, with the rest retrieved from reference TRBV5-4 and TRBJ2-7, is ETGVTQSPTHLIKTRGQQVTLRCSSQSGHNTVSWYQQALGQGPQFIFQYYREEENGRGNFPPRFSGLQFPNYSSELNVNALELDDSALYLCASSLTASGRDTQYFGPGTRLTVT.

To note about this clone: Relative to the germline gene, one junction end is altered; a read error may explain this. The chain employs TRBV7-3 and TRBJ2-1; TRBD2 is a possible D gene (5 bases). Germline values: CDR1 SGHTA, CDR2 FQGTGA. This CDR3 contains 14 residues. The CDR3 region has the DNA TGTGCCAGCAGCTTCCAGGACTCCCACAATGAGCAGTTCTTC. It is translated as CASSFQDSHNEQFF. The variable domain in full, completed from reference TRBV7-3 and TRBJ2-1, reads GAGVSQTPSNKVTEKGKYVELRCDPISGHTALYWYRQSLGQGPEFLIYFQGTGAADDSGLPNDRFFAVRPEGSVSTLKIQRTERGDSAVYLCASSFQDSHNEQFFGPGTRLTVL.

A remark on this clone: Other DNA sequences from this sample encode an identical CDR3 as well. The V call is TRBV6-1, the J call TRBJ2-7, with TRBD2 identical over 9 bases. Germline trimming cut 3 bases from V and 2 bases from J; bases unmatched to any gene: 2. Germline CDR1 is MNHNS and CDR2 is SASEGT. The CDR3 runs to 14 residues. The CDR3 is CASSERGGPYEQYF. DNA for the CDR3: TGTGCCAGCAGTGAGCGGGGGGGACCCTACGAGCAGTACTTC.

The CDR3 DNA sequence: TGTGCCAGCAGTTCATTCGAGCTACTCCCCTCGGGTGAGCAGTTCTTC. Amino acids: CASSSFELLPSGEQFF. The chain recombines TRBV27 with TRBJ2-1; no clear D gene. CDR1 MNHEY and CDR2 SMNVEV come from the germline V gene (reference sequence). With 4 bases removed from V and 9 bases from J, the gap between germline ends came to 22 bases. CDR3 length: 16 residues.

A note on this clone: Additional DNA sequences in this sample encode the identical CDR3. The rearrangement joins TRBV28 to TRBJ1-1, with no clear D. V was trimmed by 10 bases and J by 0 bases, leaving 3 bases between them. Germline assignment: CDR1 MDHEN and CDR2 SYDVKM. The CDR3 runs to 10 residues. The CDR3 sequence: CATLNTEAFF. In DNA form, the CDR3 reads TGTGCCACCTTGAACACTGAAGCTTTCTTT.

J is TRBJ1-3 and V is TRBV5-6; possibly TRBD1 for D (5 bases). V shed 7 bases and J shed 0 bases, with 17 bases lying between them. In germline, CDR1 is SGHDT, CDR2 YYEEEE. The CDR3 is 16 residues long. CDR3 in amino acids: CASAEPGGGSGNTIYF. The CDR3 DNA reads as TGTGCCAGCGCCGAGCCCGGGGGGGGCTCTGGAAACACCATATATTTT. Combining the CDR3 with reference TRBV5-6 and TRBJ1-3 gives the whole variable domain DAGVTQSPTHLIKTRGQQVTLRCSPKSGHDTVSWYQQALGQGPQFIFQYYEEEERQRGNFPDRFSGHQFPNYSSELNVNALLLGDSALYLCASAEPGGGSGNTIYFGEGSWLTVV.

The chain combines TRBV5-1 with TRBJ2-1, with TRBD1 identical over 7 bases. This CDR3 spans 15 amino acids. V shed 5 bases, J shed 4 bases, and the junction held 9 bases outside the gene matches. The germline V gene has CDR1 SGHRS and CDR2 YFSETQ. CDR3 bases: TGCGCCAGCAGAACTACTCCAGGGGGATACAATGAGCAGTTCTTC. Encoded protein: CASRTTPGGYNEQFF.